Listed below are T cell receptor beta chains from one sample, sequenced in a study of CD8 T cells in Susac syndrome. From the immunoSEQ multiplex PCR reads, TCRdb called clonotypes with MiXCR, one entry per CDR3 protein. The sample yields about 180,000 distinct CDR3 sequences, roughly 95% seen once. The specimen sequenced was CD8+ T cells from PBMCs. The origin of the receptors is a human donor with multiple sclerosis. CDR3s include the opening cysteine and the closing phenylalanine or tryptophan. The D gene is left open where the match is weak. The size field is filled for only some rows; it gives once, few, many or a size class.

d_gene	len	v_gene	abundance	j_gene	CDR3aa	CDR3nt
NA	15	TRBV7-7	NA	TRBJ2-5	CASSKGPGTSETQYF	TGTGCCAGCAGCAAAGGTCCGGGAACCTCAGAGACCCAGTACTTC
NA	11	TRBV19	once	TRBJ1-1	CASQWGTEAFF	TGTGCCTCCCAGTGGGGAACTGAAGCTTTCTTT
NA	13	TRBV2	NA	TRBJ2-5	CANRDKSWETQYF	TGTGCCAACCGGGACAAGAGTTGGGAGACCCAGTACTTC
NA	14	TRBV27	once	TRBJ2-5	CASSPYRDQETQYF	TGTGCCAGCAGTCCCTACAGGGACCAAGAGACCCAGTACTTC
NA	13	TRBV20-1	NA	TRBJ2-7	CSAEIGESYEQYF	TGCAGTGCTGAGATCGGGGAGAGCTACGAGCAGTACTTC
TRBD2	15	TRBV7-6	NA	TRBJ2-7	CASSHRVSGDYEQYF	TGTGCCAGCAGCCATCGGGTTAGCGGGGACTACGAGCAGTACTTC
TRBD2	15	TRBV5-1	NA	TRBJ2-1	CASSLVPSGFNEQFF	TGCGCCAGCAGCTTGGTGCCTAGCGGATTCAATGAGCAGTTCTTC
NA	15	TRBV2	NA	TRBJ2-7	CASSEPLSGFLEQYF	TGTGCCAGCAGTGAACCTCTTTCAGGATTTCTCGAGCAGTACTTC
NA	11	TRBV20-1	NA	TRBJ2-1	CSARDSGVQFF	TGCAGTGCTAGAGACTCAGGGGTACAGTTCTTC
NA	13	TRBV25-1	NA	TRBJ2-7	CASSGAQVNEQYF	TGTGCCAGCAGTGGCGCACAGGTTAACGAGCAGTACTTC
TRBD1	15	TRBV29-1	NA	TRBJ1-1	CSVNRQGGMNTEAFF	TGCAGCGTAAACCGACAGGGGGGGATGAACACTGAAGCTTTCTTT
NA	14	TRBV5-4	NA	TRBJ2-7	CASRSLTEGYEQYF	TGTGCCAGCAGGTCCCTTACAGAGGGCTACGAGCAGTACTTC
TRBD1	16	TRBV7-9	NA	TRBJ2-7	CASRGLVQGEAYEQYF	TGTGCCAGCAGAGGACTCGTACAGGGGGAAGCCTACGAGCAGTACTTC
TRBD1	13	TRBV30	NA	TRBJ1-2	CAWSEQGVEGYTF	TGTGCCTGGAGTGAACAGGGGGTGGAGGGCTACACCTTC
TRBD1	14	TRBV12-3/TRBV12-4	NA	TRBJ2-7	CASSSTGQTYKQYF	TGTGCCAGCAGTTCCACGGGACAGACCTACAAGCAGTACTTC
TRBD2	18	TRBV15	NA	TRBJ2-5	CATSSPGLAGLIQETQYF	TGTGCCACCAGCAGCCCGGGACTAGCGGGTTTGATCCAAGAGACCCAGTACTTC
NA	17	TRBV6-2/TRBV6-3	NA	TRBJ2-1	CASTIPPQDDSYNEQFF	TGTGCCAGCACCATACCCCCCCAAGACGACTCCTACAATGAGCAGTTCTTC